Listed below are T cell receptor beta chains from one sample, sequenced in a study of blood T cell repertoires in COVID-19. Method: immunoSEQ multiplex PCR; TCRdb's copy keeps in-frame clones and lacks some. The sample shows roughly 250,000 clones, less than 85% of them seen only once. What was sequenced was peripheral blood. The receptors were gathered from a woman aged 80 or over with active or convalescent COVID-19. The CDR3 runs from the conserved cysteine through the conserved F or W. A D gene is named only where the DNA matches it firmly. The size field is filled for only some rows; it gives once, few, many or a size class.

abundance	j_gene	d_gene	v_gene	CDR3nt	CDR3aa
NA	TRBJ2-3	TRBD1	TRBV5-5	TGTGCCAGCAGCCGGTCACAGGGGACAGATACGCAGTATTTT	CASSRSQGTDTQYF
NA	TRBJ2-3	TRBD1	TRBV3-1/TRBV3-2	TGTGCCAGCGGTCGTGCCCAGGGGGCAGATACGCAGTATTTT	CASGRAQGADTQYF
NA	TRBJ2-2	NA	TRBV14	TGTGCCAGCAGCCCCCGATTGGTAGTTGTAAACACCGGGGAGCTGTTTTTT	CASSPRLVVVNTGELFF
NA	TRBJ2-3	NA	TRBV12-2	TGTGCAAGTCGCCCTCCCAACAGGGAATACACAGATACGCAGTATTTT	CASRPPNREYTDTQYF
NA	TRBJ1-6	TRBD1	TRBV11-2	TGTGCCAGCAGCCCCGGGACAGGCAATTCACCCCTCCACTTT	CASSPGTGNSPLHF
NA	TRBJ1-2	TRBD1	TRBV13	TGTGCCAGCAGCTCCCGGGACAGGGTTAACTATGGCTACACCTTC	CASSSRDRVNYGYTF
NA	TRBJ2-2	NA	TRBV5-1	TGCGCCAGCAGCGCCCGGGGGAGGAACACCGGGGAGCTGTTTTTT	CASSARGRNTGELFF
NA	TRBJ1-5	NA	TRBV19	TGTGCCAGTAGTATAGATCAGGATAGGCCTCAGCCCCAGCATTTT	CASSIDQDRPQPQHF
few	TRBJ2-3	TRBD2	TRBV15	TGTGCCACCAGACCGGGGGGGGGCGACACAGATACGCAGTATTTT	CATRPGGGDTDTQYF
NA	TRBJ2-2	NA	TRBV10-3	TGTGCCATCGGCGGGGTAATAGAAGGCGGGGAGCTGTTTTTT	CAIGGVIEGGELFF
once	TRBJ2-5	NA	TRBV24-1	TGTGCCACCGCCTCGAACGGAGAGGGTGGTGGGGAGACCCAGTACTTC	CATASNGEGGGETQYF
NA	TRBJ2-4	NA	TRBV5-8	TGTGCCAGCAGCTTACAGGGAGGGAACATTCAGTACTTC	CASSLQGGNIQYF
NA	TRBJ2-5	NA	TRBV9	TGTGCCAGCAGCGTAGCGTCCAGTCAATCTCAAGAGACCCAGTACTTC	CASSVASSQSQETQYF
NA	TRBJ2-7	NA	TRBV19	TGTGCCAGTAGTCTAAGGACAGCTACCACCTACGAGCAGTACTTC	CASSLRTATTYEQYF
once	TRBJ1-5	TRBD1	TRBV6-6	TGTGCCAGCGGGCCAGGGGGTGTGTTAGTACAGCCCCAGCATTTT	CASGPGGVLVQPQHF
few	TRBJ1-6	NA	TRBV30	TGTGCCTGGGGTTCCCTAGGGAGGGGTAATAATTCACCCCTCCACTTT	CAWGSLGRGNNSPLHF
NA	TRBJ2-7	TRBD1	TRBV28	TGTGCCAGCAGTCCAAAGCTCGGGACAGGGCCTTACGAGCAGTACTTC	CASSPKLGTGPYEQYF
NA	TRBJ1-2	TRBD1	TRBV4-2	TGTGCCAGCAGCCAAGCTGGACAGGGGGCCTATGGCTACACCTTC	CASSQAGQGAYGYTF
NA	TRBJ2-3	TRBD1	TRBV9	TGTGCCAGCAGCGTAGAATTGGACAGGGGGCGTGGAGATACGCAGTATTTT	CASSVELDRGRGDTQYF
NA	TRBJ2-5	NA	TRBV5-1	TGCGCCAGCAGCTTGGCGGCGGGGGCAGGGCAAGAGACCCAGTACTTC	CASSLAAGAGQETQYF